This T cell receptor beta chain was found in a study of T cells in tuberculosis. Study observations and caveats: GMM-specific TCRs were nearer to active tuberculosis alpha repertoires, suggesting expansion. Smaller alpha distances in active tuberculosis partly reflected shorter CDR3-alpha lengths.

Assay: immunoSEQ multiplex PCR; the TCRdb copy retains only in-frame clones and omits some. The table has around 29,000 clones, approximately 93% seen once. The CDR3 sequence is 15 residues long. Trimming left V 4 bases short and J 2 bases short, with 13 bases between. CDR1 MNHEY and CDR2 SMNVEV come from the germline V gene (reference sequence). Turning to this clone: Its matching antigen is unknown.

On average about 92,000 T cells per donor were immunosequenced. Specimen: PBMCs. The sequence was collected from a donor between 5 and 29 years old with latent tuberculosis or without tuberculosis infection. The chain links TRBV27 to TRBJ2-3; D gene uncertain. CDR3 sequence reads: CASSSYRLYTDTQYF. Here the CDR3 DNA reads TGTGCCAGCAGTTCCTACCGACTCTACACAGATACGCAGTATTTT.